This T cell receptor beta chain was recovered during a study of cytomegalovirus exposure and HLA in healthy donors. From germline, CDR1 is LNHDA and CDR2 SQIVND (reference sequence). The CDR3 is 14 amino acids. With 4 bases removed from V and 1 base from J, the gap between germline ends came to 11 bases. Primers: 60 Vbeta forward and 13 Jbeta reverse. Sequenced by immunoSEQ multiplex PCR; TCRdb stores in-frame clones only, minus some. Of 150,000 to 200,000 clones in the sample, over 80% were seen once. This TCR was sampled from a male donor in good health and CMV-seronegative. The chain couples TRBV19 to TRBJ2-7, with D unresolved. The sample was PBMCs. CDR3 region: CASSTQTDSYEQYF. The CDR3 DNA sequence: TGTGCCAGTAGTACTCAGACTGATTCCTACGAGCAGTACTTC.